This T cell receptor beta chain was captured by sequencing in a study of shared clonotypes between healthy human individuals. Each replicate PCR on the sorted subsets used about 220 ng DNA (approximately 33,000 T cell genomes). Method: immunoSEQ multiplex PCR; TCRdb's copy keeps in-frame clones and lacks some. The sample holds 800,000 to 1,200,000 clones, 75% to 85% seen once. The V end lost 5 bases, the J end lost 5 bases, and 19 bases lay between the germline ends. The length of the CDR3 is 15 residues. CDR1 is SGHTA, CDR2 FQGTGA, per germline. This TCR came from a man younger than 35 in good health. Some clones in this sample may be carry-over from other donors' samples. The chain is built from TRBV7-3 and TRBJ2-7; maybe TRBD2 (5 bases). Sequencing was carried out using memory CD4+ T cells from PBMCs. Subset noted: CD45RA-negative fraction. CDR3 nucleotide sequence: TGTGCCAGCAGCCCCTTAGGAGGTGTCGGGGACGAGCAGTACTTC. This encodes CASSPLGGVGDEQYF.